This record concerns one T cell receptor (beta chain) sequence. The germline gives CDR1 MGHDK, CDR2 SYGVNS. This CDR3 has 15 residues. Trimming took 2 bases from V and 5 from J; bases not matched to a gene: 4. Methods used by the authors: Estimates of nucleated cell counts were drawn from the amplification of reference gene primers. Measured with immunoSEQ multiplex PCR; TCRdb has only the in-frame clones, and not every one. From that table come the V and J calls and clone size; the DNA was used to work out D and trimming. Found here are 130,000 or so clones, around 81% of them singletons; the top ten hold roughly 9.1%. This specimen comes from a study of blood T cell repertoires in COVID-19. Study-wide background: Sites in the United States, Italy and Spain provided acute and convalescent COVID-19 samples. T cells, B-cell-depleted T cells, or PBMCs supplied cDNA or gDNA.

The source of this sequence is an older woman with active or convalescent COVID-19. The sequenced sample was peripheral blood. The J gene is TRBJ2-1, the V gene TRBV25-1; 9 bases line up with TRBD1. The CDR3 DNA reads TGTGCCAGCAGTGAAGGGACAGGGTCCCACAATGAGCAGTTCTTC. This translates into CASSEGTGSHNEQFF.